This TCR beta chain was captured by sequencing in a study of blood T cell repertoires in COVID-19. Participant-given clinical history determined each cohort assignment. Germline V lookup: CDR1 MNHEY, CDR2 SVGAGI. The ends lost 11 bases at V and 4 bases at J; junction bases unmatched: 8. The length of the CDR3 is 15 residues. Method: immunoSEQ multiplex PCR; TCRdb's copy keeps in-frame clones and lacks some. The table shows around 160,000 clones, with approximately 80% occurring only once. This TCR came from a woman aged 55-69 years who had recovered from COVID-19. The sample consisted of PBMCs or T cells enriched from blood (not recorded which). The chain joins TRBV6-5 to TRBJ1-4; 12 bases map to TRBD1. Here the CDR3 reads CAVGTGGLSNEKLFF. The CDR3 DNA is TGTGCCGTCGGGACAGGGGGCTTAAGTAATGAAAAACTGTTTTTT.